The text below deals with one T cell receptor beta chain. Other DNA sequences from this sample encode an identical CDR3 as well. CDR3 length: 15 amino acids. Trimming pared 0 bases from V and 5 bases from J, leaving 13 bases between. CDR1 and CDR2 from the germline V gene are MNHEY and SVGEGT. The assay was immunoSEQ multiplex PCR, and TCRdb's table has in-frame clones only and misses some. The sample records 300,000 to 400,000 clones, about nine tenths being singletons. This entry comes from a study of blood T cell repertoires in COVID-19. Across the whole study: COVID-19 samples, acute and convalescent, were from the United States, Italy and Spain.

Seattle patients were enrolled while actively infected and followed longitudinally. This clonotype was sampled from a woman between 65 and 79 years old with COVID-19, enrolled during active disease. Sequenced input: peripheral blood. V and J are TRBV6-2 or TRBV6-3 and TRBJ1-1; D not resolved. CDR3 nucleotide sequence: TGTGCCAGCAGTTACTCGCCGGGTCAAGGAACTGAAGCTTTCTTT. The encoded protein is CASSYSPGQGTEAFF.